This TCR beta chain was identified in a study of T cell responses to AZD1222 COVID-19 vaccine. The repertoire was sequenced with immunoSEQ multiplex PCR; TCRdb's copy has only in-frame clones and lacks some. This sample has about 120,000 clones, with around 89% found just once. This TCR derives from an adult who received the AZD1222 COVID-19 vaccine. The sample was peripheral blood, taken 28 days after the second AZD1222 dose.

The CDR3 DNA is TGTGCCCTAACCGGGGGGGCAAATGTCCAAGAGACCCAGTACTTC. Protein product: CALTGGANVQETQYF. The chain carries TRBV30 and TRBJ2-5; 8 bases are a match to TRBD2. Germline V gene lookup returns CDR1 GTSNPN and CDR2 SVGIG (reference sequence). V trimming: 8 bases; J trimming: 1 base; junction bases outside the gene matches: 12. The CDR3 contains 15 residues.